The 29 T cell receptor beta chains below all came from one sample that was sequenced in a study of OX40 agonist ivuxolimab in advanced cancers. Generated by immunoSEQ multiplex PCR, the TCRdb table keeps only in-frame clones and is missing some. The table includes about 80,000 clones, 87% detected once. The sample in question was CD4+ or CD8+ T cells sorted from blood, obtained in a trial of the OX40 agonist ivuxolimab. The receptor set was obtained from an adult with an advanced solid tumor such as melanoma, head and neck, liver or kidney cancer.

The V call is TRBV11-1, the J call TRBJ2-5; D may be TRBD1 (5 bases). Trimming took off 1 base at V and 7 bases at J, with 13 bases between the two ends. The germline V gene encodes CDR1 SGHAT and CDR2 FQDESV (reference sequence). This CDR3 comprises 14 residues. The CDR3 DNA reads TGTGCCAGCAGCTTAGAAAGGGGCCCAGGGACCCAGTACTTC. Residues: CASSLERGPGTQYF.

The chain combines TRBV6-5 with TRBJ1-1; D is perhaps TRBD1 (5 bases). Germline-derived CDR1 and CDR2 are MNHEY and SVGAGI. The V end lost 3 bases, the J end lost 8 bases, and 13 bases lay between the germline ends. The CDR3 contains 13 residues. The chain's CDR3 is CASSYLDRSEAFF. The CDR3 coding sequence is TGTGCCAGCAGTTATCTAGACAGATCCGAAGCTTTCTTT.

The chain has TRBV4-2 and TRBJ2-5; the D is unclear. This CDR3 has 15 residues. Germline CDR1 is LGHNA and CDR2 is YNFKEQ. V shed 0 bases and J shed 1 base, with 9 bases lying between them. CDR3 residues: CASSQDLSLQETQYF. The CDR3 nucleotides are TGTGCCAGCAGCCAAGATTTATCACTCCAAGAGACCCAGTACTTC.

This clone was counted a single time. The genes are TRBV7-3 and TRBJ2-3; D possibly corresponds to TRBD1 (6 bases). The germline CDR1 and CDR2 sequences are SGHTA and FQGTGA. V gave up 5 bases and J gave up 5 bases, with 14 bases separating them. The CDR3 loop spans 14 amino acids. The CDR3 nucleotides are TGTGCCAGCAGCCTCCGGGACACGAAAGATACGCAGTATTTT. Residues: CASSLRDTKDTQYF.

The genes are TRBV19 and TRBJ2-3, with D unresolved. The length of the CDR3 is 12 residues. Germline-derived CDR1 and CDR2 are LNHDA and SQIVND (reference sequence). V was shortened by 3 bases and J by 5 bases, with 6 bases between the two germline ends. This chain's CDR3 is CASSIDLDTQYF. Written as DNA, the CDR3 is TGTGCCAGTAGTATTGATTTAGATACGCAGTATTTT.

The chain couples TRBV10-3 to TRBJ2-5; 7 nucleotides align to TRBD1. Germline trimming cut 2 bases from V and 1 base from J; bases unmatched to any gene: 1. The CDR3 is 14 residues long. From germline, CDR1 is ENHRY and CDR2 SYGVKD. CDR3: CAISEGQAQETQYF. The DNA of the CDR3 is TGTGCCATCAGTGAGGGACAGGCCCAAGAGACCCAGTACTTC.

This chain's CDR3 is CASSLPGPLKTQYF. CDR3 DNA: TGTGCCAGCAGCTTACCAGGGCCCTTGAAGACCCAGTACTTC. The rearrangement joins TRBV7-9 to TRBJ2-5; a possible D gene is TRBD1 (5 bases). V was pared by 2 bases and J by 6 bases, with 13 bases between. The CDR3 is made up of 14 amino acids. Germline V gene data show CDR1 as SEHNR and CDR2 as FQNEAQ (reference sequence). The full variable domain, rest sourced from reference TRBV7-9 and TRBJ2-5, is DTGVSQNPRHKITKRGQNVTFRCDPISEHNRLYWYRQTLGQGPEFLTYFQNEAQLEKSRLLSDRFSAERPKGSFSTLEIQRTEQGDSAMYLCASSLPGPLKTQYFGPGTRLLVL.

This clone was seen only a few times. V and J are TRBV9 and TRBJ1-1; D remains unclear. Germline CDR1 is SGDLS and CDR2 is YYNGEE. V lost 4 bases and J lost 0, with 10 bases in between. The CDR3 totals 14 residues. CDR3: CASSPGRMNTEAFF. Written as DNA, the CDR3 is TGTGCCAGCAGCCCCGGTAGGATGAACACTGAAGCTTTCTTT.

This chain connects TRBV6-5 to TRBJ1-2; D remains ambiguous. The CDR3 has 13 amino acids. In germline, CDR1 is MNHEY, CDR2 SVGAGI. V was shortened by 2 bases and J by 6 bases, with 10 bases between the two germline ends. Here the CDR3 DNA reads TGTGCCAGCAGTTACGAACAGACCAATGGCTACACCTTC. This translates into CASSYEQTNGYTF.

The DNA for the CDR3 is TGTGCCAGCAGCTTAGATGGCAGGGGGGACACCGGGGAGCTGTTTTTT. Translated: CASSLDGRGDTGELFF. The genes are TRBV7-3 and TRBJ2-2; D is perhaps TRBD1 (7 bases). V lost 2 bases and J 3 bases, leaving 13 bases between the germline ends. The CDR3 totals 16 residues. From germline, CDR1 is SGHTA and CDR2 FQGTGA.

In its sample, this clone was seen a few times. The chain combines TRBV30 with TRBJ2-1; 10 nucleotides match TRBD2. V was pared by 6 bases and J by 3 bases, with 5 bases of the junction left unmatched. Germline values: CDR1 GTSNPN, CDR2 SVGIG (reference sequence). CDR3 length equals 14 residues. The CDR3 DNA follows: TGTGCCTGTCAAGGGACTAGCGACTACAATGAGCAGTTCTTC. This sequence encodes CACQGTSDYNEQFF.

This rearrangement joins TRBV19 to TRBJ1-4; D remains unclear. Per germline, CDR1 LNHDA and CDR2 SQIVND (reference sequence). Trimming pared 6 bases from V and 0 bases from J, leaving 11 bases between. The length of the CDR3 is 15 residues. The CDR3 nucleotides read TGTGCCAGTAGCCTACTCCAAGCAACTAATGAAAAACTGTTTTTT. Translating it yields CASSLLQATNEKLFF. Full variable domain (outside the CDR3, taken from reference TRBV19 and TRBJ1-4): DGGITQSPKYLFRKEGQNVTLSCEQNLNHDAMYWYRQDPGQGLRLIYYSQIVNDFQKGDIAEGYSVSREKKESFPLTVTSAQKNPTAFYLCASSLLQATNEKLFFGSGTQLSVL.

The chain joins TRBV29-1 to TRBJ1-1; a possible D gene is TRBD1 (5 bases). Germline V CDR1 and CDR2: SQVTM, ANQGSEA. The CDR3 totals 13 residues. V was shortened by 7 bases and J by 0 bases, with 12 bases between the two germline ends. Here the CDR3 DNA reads TGCAGCGCAGGAGGACAATTGAACACTGAAGCTTTCTTT. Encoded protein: CSAGGQLNTEAFF.

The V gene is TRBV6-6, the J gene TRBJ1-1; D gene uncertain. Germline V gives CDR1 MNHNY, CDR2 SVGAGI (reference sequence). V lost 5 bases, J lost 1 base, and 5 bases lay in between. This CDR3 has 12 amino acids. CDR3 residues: CASSRQNTEAFF. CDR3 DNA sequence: TGTGCCAGCAGTCGACAGAACACTGAAGCTTTCTTT.

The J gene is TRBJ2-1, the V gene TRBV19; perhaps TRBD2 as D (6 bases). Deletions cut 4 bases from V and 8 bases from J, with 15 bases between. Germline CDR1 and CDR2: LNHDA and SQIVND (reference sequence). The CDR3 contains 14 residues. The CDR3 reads CASSRDSQAHEQFF. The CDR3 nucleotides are TGTGCCAGTAGTAGGGACTCCCAAGCCCATGAGCAGTTCTTC.

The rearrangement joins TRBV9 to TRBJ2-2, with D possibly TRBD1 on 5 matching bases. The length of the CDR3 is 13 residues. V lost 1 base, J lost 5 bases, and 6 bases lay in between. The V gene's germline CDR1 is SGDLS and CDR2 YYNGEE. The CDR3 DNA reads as TGTGCCAGCAGCGTATCAGGGACCGGGGAGCTGTTTTTT. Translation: CASSVSGTGELFF.

In DNA form, the CDR3 reads TGTGCCAGCACCGCCGCCGTCTCTAAGGGGGCGGGGGGTAGCGGGGAGACCCAGTACTTC. Translation gives CASTAAVSKGAGGSGETQYF. V gene TRBV21-1 combines with J gene TRBJ2-5; the DNA was not used to check the table's D call, TRBD2. TRBV21-1 is given as a pseudogene. The CDR3 has 20 residues.

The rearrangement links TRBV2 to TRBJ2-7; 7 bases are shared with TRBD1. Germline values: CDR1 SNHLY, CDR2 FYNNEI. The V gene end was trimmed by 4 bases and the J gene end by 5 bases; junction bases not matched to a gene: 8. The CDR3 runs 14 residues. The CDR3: CASSATGRSHEQYF. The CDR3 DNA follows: TGTGCCAGCAGTGCGACAGGGCGAAGCCACGAGCAGTACTTC.

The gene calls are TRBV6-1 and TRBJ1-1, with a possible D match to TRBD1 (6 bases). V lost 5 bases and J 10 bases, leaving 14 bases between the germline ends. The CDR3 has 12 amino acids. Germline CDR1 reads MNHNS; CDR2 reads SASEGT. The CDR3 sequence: CASSFTGTGAFF. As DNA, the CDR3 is TGTGCCAGCAGTTTTACAGGGACGGGAGCTTTCTTT.

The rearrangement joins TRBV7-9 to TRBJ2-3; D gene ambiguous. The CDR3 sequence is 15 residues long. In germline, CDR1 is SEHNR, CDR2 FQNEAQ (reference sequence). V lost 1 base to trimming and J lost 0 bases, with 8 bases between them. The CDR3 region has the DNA TGTGCCAGCAGCTTAGACGGTACTAGCACAGATACGCAGTATTTT. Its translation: CASSLDGTSTDTQYF.

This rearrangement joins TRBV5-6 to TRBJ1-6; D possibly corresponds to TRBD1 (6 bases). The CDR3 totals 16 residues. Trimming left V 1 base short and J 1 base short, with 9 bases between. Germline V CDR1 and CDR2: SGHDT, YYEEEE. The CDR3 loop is CASSLYQGSYNSPLHF. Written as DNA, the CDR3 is TGTGCCAGCAGCTTGTACCAGGGGTCCTATAATTCACCCCTCCACTTT.

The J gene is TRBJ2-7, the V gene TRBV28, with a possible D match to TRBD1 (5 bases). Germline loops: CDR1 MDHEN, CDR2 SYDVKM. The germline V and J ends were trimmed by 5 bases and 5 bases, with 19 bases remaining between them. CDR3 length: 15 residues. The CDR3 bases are TGTGCCAGCAGTACCTCAGGGAAGTCACTCGACGAGCAGTACTTC. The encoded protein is CASSTSGKSLDEQYF. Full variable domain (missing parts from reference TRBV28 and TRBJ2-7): DVKVTQSSRYLVKRTGEKVFLECVQDMDHENMFWYRQDPGLGLRLIYFSYDVKMKEKGDIPEGYSVSREKKERFSLILESASTNQTSMYLCASSTSGKSLDEQYFGPGTRLTVT.

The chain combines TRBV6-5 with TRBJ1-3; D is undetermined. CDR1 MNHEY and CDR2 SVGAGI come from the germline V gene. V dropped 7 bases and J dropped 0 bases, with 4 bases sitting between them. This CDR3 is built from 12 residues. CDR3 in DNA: TGTGCCAGCACAGACTCTGGAAACACCATATATTTT. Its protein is CASTDSGNTIYF.

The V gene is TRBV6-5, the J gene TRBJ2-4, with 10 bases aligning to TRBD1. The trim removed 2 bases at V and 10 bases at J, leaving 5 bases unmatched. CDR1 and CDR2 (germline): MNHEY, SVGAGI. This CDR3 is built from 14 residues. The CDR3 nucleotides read TGTGCCAGCAGTTACAGACAGGGGGCAAGTATTCAGTACTTC. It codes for CASSYRQGASIQYF.

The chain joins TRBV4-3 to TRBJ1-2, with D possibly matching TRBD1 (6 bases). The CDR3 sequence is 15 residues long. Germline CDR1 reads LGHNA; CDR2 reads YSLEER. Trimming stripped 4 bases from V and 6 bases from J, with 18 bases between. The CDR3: CASSPGGNRADGYTF. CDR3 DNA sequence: TGCGCCAGCAGCCCAGGCGGGAACAGGGCCGATGGCTACACCTTC.

The CDR3 DNA reads TGTGCTGGGCAGGGGGGAAGTATGAGCAATCAGCCCCAGCATTTT. Amino acid sequence: CAGQGGSMSNQPQHF. This chain joins TRBV28 and TRBJ1-5; 7 nucleotides agree with TRBD1. Germline loops: CDR1 MDHEN, CDR2 SYDVKM. The CDR3 has 15 amino acids.

The CDR3 loop reads CASSFAGDPQETQYF. CDR3 sequence (DNA): TGCGCCAGCAGCTTTGCGGGAGATCCCCAAGAGACCCAGTACTTC. The chain links TRBV5-1 to TRBJ2-5, with 7 bases that match TRBD2. V lost 2 bases, J lost 1 base, and 5 bases stayed unmatched. Germline V gene data show CDR1 as SGHRS and CDR2 as YFSETQ. CDR3 size: 15 residues.

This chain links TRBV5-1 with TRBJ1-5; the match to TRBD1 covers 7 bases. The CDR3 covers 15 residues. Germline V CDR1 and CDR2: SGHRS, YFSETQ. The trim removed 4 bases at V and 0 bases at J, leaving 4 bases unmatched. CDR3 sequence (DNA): TGCGCCAGCAGCATAGGGGGCAGTAGCAATCAGCCCCAGCATTTT. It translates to CASSIGGSSNQPQHF.

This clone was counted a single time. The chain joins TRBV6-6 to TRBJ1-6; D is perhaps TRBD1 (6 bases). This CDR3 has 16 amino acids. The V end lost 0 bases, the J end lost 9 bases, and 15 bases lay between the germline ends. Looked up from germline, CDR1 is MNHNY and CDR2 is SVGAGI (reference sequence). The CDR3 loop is CASSYSGHRSGSPLHF. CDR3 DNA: TGTGCCAGCAGTTACTCGGGACACCGAAGTGGTTCACCCCTCCACTTT.